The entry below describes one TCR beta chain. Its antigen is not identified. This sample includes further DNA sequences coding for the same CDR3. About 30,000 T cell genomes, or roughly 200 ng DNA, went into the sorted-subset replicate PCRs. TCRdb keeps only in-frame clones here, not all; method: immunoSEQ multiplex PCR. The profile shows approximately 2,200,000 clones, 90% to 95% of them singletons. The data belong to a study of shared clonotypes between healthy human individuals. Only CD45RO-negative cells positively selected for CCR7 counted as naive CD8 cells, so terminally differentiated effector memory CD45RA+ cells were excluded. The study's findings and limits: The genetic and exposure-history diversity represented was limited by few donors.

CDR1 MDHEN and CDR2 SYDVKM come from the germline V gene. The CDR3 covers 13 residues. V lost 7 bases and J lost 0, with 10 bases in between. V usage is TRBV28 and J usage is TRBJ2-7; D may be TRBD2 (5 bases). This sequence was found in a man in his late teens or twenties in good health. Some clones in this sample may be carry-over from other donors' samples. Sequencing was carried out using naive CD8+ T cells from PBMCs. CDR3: CASTPGSSYEQYF. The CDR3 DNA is TGTGCCAGCACTCCGGGGAGCTCCTACGAGCAGTACTTC.